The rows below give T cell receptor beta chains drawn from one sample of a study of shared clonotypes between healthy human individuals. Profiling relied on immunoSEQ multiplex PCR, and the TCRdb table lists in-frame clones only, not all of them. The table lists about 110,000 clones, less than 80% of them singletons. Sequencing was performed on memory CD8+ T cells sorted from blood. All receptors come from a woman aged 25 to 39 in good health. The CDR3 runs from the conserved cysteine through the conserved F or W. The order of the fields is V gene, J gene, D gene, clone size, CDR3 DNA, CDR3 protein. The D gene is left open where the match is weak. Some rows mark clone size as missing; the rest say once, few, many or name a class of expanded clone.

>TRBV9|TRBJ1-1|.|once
TGTGCCAGCAGCCTAAGCTGGGGGTCCACTGAAGCTTTCTTT
CASSLSWGSTEAFF
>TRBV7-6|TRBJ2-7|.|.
TGTGCCAGCAGCTTACAGCAGACTTACGAGCAGTACTTC
CASSLQQTYEQYF
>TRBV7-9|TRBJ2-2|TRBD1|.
TGTGCCAGCAACCTAGGGACAGGGTCCCCCGGGGAGCTGTTTTTT
CASNLGTGSPGELFF
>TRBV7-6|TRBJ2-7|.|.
TGTGCCAGCAGCTTACAGGGTTACGAGCAGTACTTC
CASSLQGYEQYF
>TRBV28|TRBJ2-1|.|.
TGTGCCAGCAGTTCAGGGGTTTTTTACAATGAGCAGTTCTTC
CASSSGVFYNEQFF
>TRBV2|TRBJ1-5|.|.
TGTGCCAGCAGTGGAGGACAGTTCGTCGATCAGCCCCAGCATTTT
CASSGGQFVDQPQHF
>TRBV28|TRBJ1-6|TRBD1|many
TGTGCCAGCAGCTTTGGACAGGAAAATTCACCCCTCCACTTT
CASSFGQENSPLHF
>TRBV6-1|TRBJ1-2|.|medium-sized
TGTGCCTGCGGACCCCGAGGGATCTATGGCTACACCTTC
CACGPRGIYGYTF
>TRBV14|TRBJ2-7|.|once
TGTGCCAGCAGCCCTGGCGTGGGCAGGGCCGACGAGCAGTACTTC
CASSPGVGRADEQYF
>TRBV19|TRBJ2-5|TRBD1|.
TGTGCCAGTAGGACAGGGGGCGCGTTTACAGAGACCCAGTACTTC
CASRTGGAFTETQYF
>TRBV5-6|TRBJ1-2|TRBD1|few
TGTGCCAGCAGCTTGAGACAGGGGGGGCACTATGGCTACACCTTC
CASSLRQGGHYGYTF
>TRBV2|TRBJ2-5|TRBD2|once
TGTGCCAGCAGAGGGACTAGCGAGCAAGAGACCCAGTACTTC
CASRGTSEQETQYF
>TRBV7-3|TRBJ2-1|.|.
TGTGCCAGCAGCTTCCCGGGACACAATGAGCAGTTCTTC
CASSFPGHNEQFF
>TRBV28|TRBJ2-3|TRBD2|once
TGTGCCAGCAGTTTTCTACTAGCGGGAGCGGATACGCAGTATTTT
CASSFLLAGADTQYF
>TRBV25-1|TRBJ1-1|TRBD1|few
TGTGCCAGCAGAGTCGGACAGGGGTACACTGAAGCTTTCTTT
CASRVGQGYTEAFF
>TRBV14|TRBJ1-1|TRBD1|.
TGTGCCAGCAGCCAAGATGCAGGGGGTTATACTGAAGCTTTCTTT
CASSQDAGGYTEAFF
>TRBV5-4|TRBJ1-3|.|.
TGTGCCAGCAGCTTGGACGGAATCGTTACCACCATATATTTT
CASSLDGIVTTIYF
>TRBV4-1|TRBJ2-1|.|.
TGCGCCAGCAGCCAAGATCCGGGGAGAAATGAGCAGTTCTTC
CASSQDPGRNEQFF
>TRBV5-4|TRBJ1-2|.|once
TGTGCCAGCAGCGAAGGGGTCCCTTATGGCTACACCTTC
CASSEGVPYGYTF
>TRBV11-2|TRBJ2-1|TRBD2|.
TGTGCCAGCAGCTTAGAACTAGCGGGAGGGAGCTCCTACAATGAGCAGTTCTTC
CASSLELAGGSSYNEQFF
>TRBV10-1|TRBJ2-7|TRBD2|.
TGCGCCAGCACCAATAGCGGGAGGGCCATTCTGTACTTC
CASTNSGRAILYF
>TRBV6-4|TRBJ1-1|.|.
TGTGCCAGCAGTGACACAGTCAGGACGCCCGCTGAAGCTTTCTTT
CASSDTVRTPAEAFF
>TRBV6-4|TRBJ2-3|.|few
TGTGCCAGCAGTGGGGACGGAACAGATACGCAGTATTTT
CASSGDGTDTQYF
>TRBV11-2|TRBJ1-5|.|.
TGTGCCAGCAGCCCCGGCGGGGGGCAGCCCCAGCATTTT
CASSPGGGQPQHF
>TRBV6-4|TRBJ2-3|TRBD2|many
TGTGCCAGCAGTGACCCACTAGCGATCAGCACAGATACGCAGTATTTT
CASSDPLAISTDTQYF
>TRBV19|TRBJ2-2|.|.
TGTGCCAGCAGGGAATCGAACACCGGGGAGCTGTTTTTT
CASRESNTGELFF
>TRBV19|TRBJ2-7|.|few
TGTGCCAGTAGTTGGAGGTCTTCCTACGAGCAGTACTTC
CASSWRSSYEQYF
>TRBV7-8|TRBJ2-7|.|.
TGTGCCAGCAGCTCCGCAGAACACAGGGATTTGGCCCTAATCTACGAGCAGTACTTC
CASSSAEHRDLALIYEQYF
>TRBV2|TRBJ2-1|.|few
TGTGCCAGCAGTGAAGGACAGACAAGCTACAATGAGCAGTTCTTC
CASSEGQTSYNEQFF
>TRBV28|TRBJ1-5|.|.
TGTGCCAGCAGTTGGGGGTCGGGTGGCAATCAGCCCCAGCATTTT
CASSWGSGGNQPQHF
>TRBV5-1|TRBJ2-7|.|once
TGCGCCAGCAGCTTGGAGGACTTTGGGTACGAGCAGTACTTC
CASSLEDFGYEQYF
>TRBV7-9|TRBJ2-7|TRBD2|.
TGTGCCAGCAGCCCTGTGTCTAGCGGGGTCTCCTACGAGCAGTACTTC
CASSPVSSGVSYEQYF
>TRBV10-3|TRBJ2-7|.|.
TGTGCCATCAGTACTGAGTCACCCAGCCTTGCCTACGAGCAGTACTTC
CAISTESPSLAYEQYF
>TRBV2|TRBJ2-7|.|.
TGTGCCAGCGGGCGGGTACGCTACGAGCAGTACTTC
CASGRVRYEQYF
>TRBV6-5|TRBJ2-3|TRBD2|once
TGTGCCAGCAGTTACTCGGGCGGGAGCGGGGCAGATACGCAGTATTTT
CASSYSGGSGADTQYF
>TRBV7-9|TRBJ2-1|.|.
TGTGCCAGCAGCAAGGACTCCTACAATGAGCAGTTCTTC
CASSKDSYNEQFF
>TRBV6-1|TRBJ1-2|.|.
TGTGCCAGCAGTGAATATATAGGGGTCTATGGCTACACCTTC
CASSEYIGVYGYTF
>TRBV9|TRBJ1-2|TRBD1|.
TGTGCCAGCACCGAAGGGGGCACCGCAGGATATGGCTACACCTTC
CASTEGGTAGYGYTF
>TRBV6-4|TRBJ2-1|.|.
TGTGCCAGCAGCCTAGGGGGGGTCAATGAGCAGTTCTTC
CASSLGGVNEQFF
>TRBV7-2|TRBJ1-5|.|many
TGTGCCAGCAGCTTATGGGCAGACAATCAGCCCCAGCATTTT
CASSLWADNQPQHF
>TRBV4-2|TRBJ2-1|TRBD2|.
TGTGCCAGCAGCCAAGATGTTAACGGGAGGGCCCGTTTCACTGAGCAGTTCTTC
CASSQDVNGRARFTEQFF
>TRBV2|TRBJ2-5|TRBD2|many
TGTGCCAGCAGGCGGACTAGCCAAGAGACCCAGTACTTC
CASRRTSQETQYF
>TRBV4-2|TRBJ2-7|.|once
TGTGCCAGCAGCCCGCCTTGGGGGACCACGTTCATCTACGAGCAGTACTTC
CASSPPWGTTFIYEQYF
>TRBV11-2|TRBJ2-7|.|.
TGTGCCAGCAGCTTAGGTCTTACCTACGAGCAGTACTTC
CASSLGLTYEQYF
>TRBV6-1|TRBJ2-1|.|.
TGTGCCAGCAGTGAGATGTCTGGTGATTACAATGAGCAGTTCTTC
CASSEMSGDYNEQFF
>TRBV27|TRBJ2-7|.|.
TGTGCCAGCAGTAGGACAGCCGCCTACGAGCAGTACTTC
CASSRTAAYEQYF
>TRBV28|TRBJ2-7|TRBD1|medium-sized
TGTGCCAGCAGTTTTTTAGGGACAGGGGAGTTATCTGACGAGCAGTACTTC
CASSFLGTGELSDEQYF
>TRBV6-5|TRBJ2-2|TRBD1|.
TGTGCCAGCAGTTTGGGACAGGGGGTGTTCACCGGGGAGCTGTTTTTT
CASSLGQGVFTGELFF
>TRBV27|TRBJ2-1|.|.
TGTGCCAGCAGTACTGGAGCGGTTCCCCGCTCCTACAATGAGCAGTTCTTC
CASSTGAVPRSYNEQFF
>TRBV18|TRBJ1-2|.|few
TGTGCCAGCTCACCGGGGCTTGCTAACTATGGCTACACCTTC
CASSPGLANYGYTF
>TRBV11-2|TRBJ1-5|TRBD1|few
TGTGCCAGCAGCTTACAGGGGGCCGGGGATAGCAATCAGCCCCAGCATTTT
CASSLQGAGDSNQPQHF